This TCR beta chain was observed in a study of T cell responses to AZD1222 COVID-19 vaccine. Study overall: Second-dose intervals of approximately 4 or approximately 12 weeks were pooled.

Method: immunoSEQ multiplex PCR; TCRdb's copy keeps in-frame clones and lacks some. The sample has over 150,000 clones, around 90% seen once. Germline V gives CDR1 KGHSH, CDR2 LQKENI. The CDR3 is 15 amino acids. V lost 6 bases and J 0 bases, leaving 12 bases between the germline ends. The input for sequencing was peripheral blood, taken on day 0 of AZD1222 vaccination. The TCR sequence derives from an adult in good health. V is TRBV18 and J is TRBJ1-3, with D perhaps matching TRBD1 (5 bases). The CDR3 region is CASSPPGLSGNTIYF. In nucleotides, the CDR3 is TGTGCCAGCTCGCCCCCGGGGCTCTCTGGAAACACCATATATTTT.